The T cell receptor beta chain under discussion was sequenced for a study of CD8 T cells in Susac syndrome. The CDR3 loop spans 14 amino acids. The ends were cut back, 0 bases at V and 2 bases at J, with 8 bases in the middle. CDR1 and CDR2 (germline): MNHEY, SVGEGT. Whole-study results and caveats: The authors acknowledged that the study's TCR sequencing and HLA analysis involved relatively few individuals.

Comments on this clonotype: Antigen: not known.

Random-hexamer reverse transcription was applied to roughly 0.5 to 1 ug RNA. TCRdb recomputed calls from the immunoSEQ multiplex PCR reads with MiXCR, one row per CDR3 protein. The sample lists some 190,000 distinct CDR3 sequences, around 96% occurring once. FACS enriched CD8+ TEMRA cells, while bulk CD8+ and CD4+ were negatively isolated. The chain combines TRBV6-2 or TRBV6-3 with TRBJ2-7; D may match TRBD1 or TRBD2 (5 bases each). The sample taken for sequencing was CD4+ T cells from PBMCs. The receptor was isolated from a human donor in good health. The CDR3 DNA reads TGTGCCAGCAGTTACTCGGGGGTAGCCTACGAGCAGTACTTC. This gives the protein CASSYSGVAYEQYF.